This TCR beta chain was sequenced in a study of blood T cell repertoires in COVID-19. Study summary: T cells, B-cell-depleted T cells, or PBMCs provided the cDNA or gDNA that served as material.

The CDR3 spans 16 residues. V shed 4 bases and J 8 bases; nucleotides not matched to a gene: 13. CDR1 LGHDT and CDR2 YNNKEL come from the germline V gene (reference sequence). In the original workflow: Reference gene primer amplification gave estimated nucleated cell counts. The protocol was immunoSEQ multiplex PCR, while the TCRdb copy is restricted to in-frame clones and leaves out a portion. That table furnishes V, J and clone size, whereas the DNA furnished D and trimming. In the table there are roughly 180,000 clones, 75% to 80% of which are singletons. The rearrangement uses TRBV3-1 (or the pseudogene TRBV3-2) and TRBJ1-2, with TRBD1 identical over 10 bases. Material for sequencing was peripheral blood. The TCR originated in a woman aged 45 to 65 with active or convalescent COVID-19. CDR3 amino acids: CASSLLGQGGRGGYTF. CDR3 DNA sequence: TGTGCCAGCAGCCTTCTTGGACAGGGGGGTCGAGGAGGCTACACCTTC.